What follows are 3 T cell receptor beta chains derived from one specimen sequenced in a study of regulatory T cells in long-lasting Graves disease. Assembly of TCR beta libraries relied on iRepertoire HTBI primers together with Arm-PCR of CDR3 regions. TCRdb ran MiXCR on the multiplex PCR reads and lists one entry per CDR3 protein. The data contain fewer than 450,000 distinct CDR3 sequences, around 16% of them seen just once; the ten biggest clones take up approximately 7.6%. The time point here: newly diagnosed GD, antithyroid drugs for less than 3 months. RNA isolated from PBMCs was used to make the TCR library. The same data also contributed to another study, on T cells in Graves' hyperthyroidism and ophthalmopathy.

Sequencing was performed on peripheral blood mononuclear cells (PBMCs), taken at new diagnosis, from a patient treated with antithyroid drugs. These receptors all come from a woman in her 40s with Graves disease.

In the case of this clonotype: Germline is not matched at one junction end, which may reflect a read error. This chain uses TRBV12-3 or TRBV12-4 with TRBJ2-5; TRBD2 aligns across 11 bases. CDR3 length: 13 residues. In nucleotides, the CDR3 is TGTGCCAGCAGTAGGGGACTAGCGGTCCGAGGTGACTTC. Translated: CASSRGLAVRGDF.

V gene TRBV7-2 combines with J gene TRBJ2-2; tentative D call: TRBD2 (6 bases). Germline V gene sequence: CDR1 SGHTA, CDR2 FQGNSA. There are 12 residues in the CDR3. V was cut by 1 base and J by 13 bases, with 10 bases left in between. The CDR3 DNA sequence: TGTGCCAGCAGCTTAGGGGCGGGGTTGCTGTTTTTT. Protein product: CASSLGAGLLFF.

Many counts were recorded for this clonotype. The J gene is TRBJ2-3, the V gene TRBV12-3 or TRBV12-4; possibly TRBD1 for D (5 bases). The CDR3 sequence is 15 residues long. The V end was cut by 4 bases, the J end by 0 bases, with 11 bases between. CDR3 sequence (DNA): TGTGCCAGCAGTTCGAGCAGGGTGAGCACAGATACGCAGTATTTT. Translated: CASSSSRVSTDTQYF.